The 26 T cell receptor beta chains reported below all come from one sample, sequenced in a study of shared clonotypes between healthy human individuals. Sequenced by immunoSEQ multiplex PCR; TCRdb stores in-frame clones only, minus some. The sample carries 1,100,000 or so clones, around 82% recorded once. The sample comprised memory CD4+ T cells from PBMCs. Regarding subset: CD45RA-negative fraction. These receptors came from a man in his late teens or twenties in good health. Some clones in this sample may be carry-over from other donors' samples.

The chain joins TRBV28 to TRBJ2-7; a weak D match, TRBD1 (7 bases). The CDR3 contains 14 residues. Germline loops: CDR1 MDHEN, CDR2 SYDVKM. V dropped 8 bases and J dropped 1 base, with 15 bases sitting between them. This CDR3 is CASVSRGASYEQYF. CDR3 in DNA: TGTGCCAGCGTCTCCAGGGGGGCGTCCTACGAGCAGTACTTC. The variable domain in full, with the rest retrieved from reference TRBV28 and TRBJ2-7, is DVKVTQSSRYLVKRTGEKVFLECVQDMDHENMFWYRQDPGLGLRLIYFSYDVKMKEKGDIPEGYSVSREKKERFSLILESASTNQTSMYLCASVSRGASYEQYFGPGTRLTVT.

J is TRBJ2-4 and V is TRBV28, with D unresolved. Germline V gives CDR1 MDHEN, CDR2 SYDVKM. The V end was cut by 1 base, the J end by 2 bases, with 6 bases between. The CDR3 covers 14 residues. DNA for the CDR3: TGTGCCAGCAGTTTATTGCAGACCAAAAACATTCAGTACTTC. Translation: CASSLLQTKNIQYF.

J is TRBJ2-6 and V is TRBV9; D may match TRBD1 or TRBD2 (5 bases each). There are 17 residues in the CDR3. Germline values: CDR1 SGDLS, CDR2 YYNGEE. Trimming cost V 4 bases and J 3 bases, with 17 bases left between them. This CDR3 reads CASSPEGRLFGANVLTF. The CDR3 DNA follows: TGTGCCAGCAGCCCCGAGGGGCGGTTGTTTGGGGCCAACGTCCTGACTTTC.

V and J are TRBV10-1 and TRBJ2-4, with a tentative D call TRBD2 (5 bases). Trimming removed 3 bases at V and 0 bases at J, with 12 bases between. Germline assignment: CDR1 WNHNN and CDR2 SYGVQD (reference sequence). The CDR3 has 16 residues. CDR3 region: CASSDKRVLAKNIQYF. Here the CDR3 DNA reads TGCGCCAGCAGTGATAAGAGGGTCCTAGCCAAAAACATTCAGTACTTC.

The genes are TRBV9 and TRBJ2-7; either TRBD1 or TRBD2 may supply D (6 bases each). This CDR3 has 12 residues. V gave up 0 bases and J gave up 10 bases, with 11 bases separating them. CDR1 and CDR2 from the germline V gene are SGDLS and YYNGEE. For the CDR3, the DNA is TGTGCCAGCAGCGTAGACCGGGGGCCACAGTACTTC. Encoded protein: CASSVDRGPQYF.

The chain recombines TRBV2 with TRBJ1-2; D may be TRBD1 (6 bases). Looked up from germline, CDR1 is SNHLY and CDR2 is FYNNEI. V was pared by 5 bases and J by 3 bases, with 13 bases between. This CDR3 contains 14 residues. The CDR3 protein is CASSSQQGYYGYTF. CDR3 nucleotide sequence: TGTGCCAGCAGTTCACAACAGGGCTACTATGGCTACACCTTC.

J is TRBJ2-4 and V is TRBV2, with D unclear. The CDR3 spans 12 residues. Trimming removed 3 bases from V and 16 bases from J, with 16 bases in between. Germline V gene sequence: CDR1 SNHLY, CDR2 FYNNEI. The CDR3 spells CASSDPGHYVYF. CDR3 sequence (DNA): TGTGCCAGCAGTGACCCTGGTCATTACGTCTACTTC.

This clone was seen only once. The rearrangement uses TRBV11-1 and TRBJ2-5; TRBD2 agrees at 8 bases. This CDR3 is built from 15 residues. Germline V gene sequence: CDR1 SGHAT, CDR2 FQDESV (reference sequence). The V and J ends lost 5 bases and 1 base, in that order; junction bases with no gene match: 6. The CDR3 loop reads CASSPMSGSQETQYF. DNA of the CDR3: TGTGCCAGCAGCCCTATGAGCGGGAGCCAAGAGACCCAGTACTTC.

The rearrangement uses TRBV5-1 and TRBJ1-2, with D possibly being TRBD1 (5 bases). The CDR3 spans 14 residues. Trimming took 5 bases from V and 2 from J, leaving 13 bases between them. Germline-derived CDR1 and CDR2 are SGHRS and YFSETQ. CDR3 sequence: CASSEPGTNYGYTF. The DNA of the CDR3 is TGCGCCAGCAGTGAGCCCGGGACGAACTATGGCTACACCTTC.

The genes are TRBV5-4 and TRBJ2-2; D uncertain. The CDR3 runs to 17 residues. Trimming removed 4 bases from V and 3 bases from J, with 19 bases in between. Germline loops: CDR1 SGHNT, CDR2 YYREEE (reference sequence). As DNA, the CDR3 is TGTGCCAGCAGCGAAAAATACGGAGACACATACACCGGGGAGCTGTTTTTT. Protein product: CASSEKYGDTYTGELFF.

This clone was detected only once. The chain combines TRBV11-2 with TRBJ1-6; D uncertain. V was pared by 4 bases and J by 0 bases, with 7 bases between. Germline values: CDR1 SGHAT, CDR2 FQNNGV. This CDR3 is built from 15 residues. CDR3 bases: TGTGCCAGCAGCTCGCGGAGCTCCTATAATTCACCCCTCCACTTT. Its translation: CASSSRSSYNSPLHF.

V is TRBV7-3 and J is TRBJ2-1; 11 positions match TRBD2. CDR3 length: 16 amino acids. Trimming at V came to 5 bases and at J to 5 bases, leaving 8 bases not matched to a gene. The germline V gene has CDR1 SGHTA and CDR2 FQGTGA. The CDR3 nucleotides read TGTGCCAGCAGCCGCCGACTAGCGGGGAACCACAATGAGCAGTTCTTC. This sequence encodes CASSRRLAGNHNEQFF.

The chain joins TRBV5-1 to TRBJ2-3; D not resolved. V dropped 4 bases and J dropped 3 bases, with 15 bases sitting between them. The CDR3 is 15 residues long. Germline CDR1 is SGHRS and CDR2 is YFSETQ. The CDR3 bases are TGCGCCAGCAGCCAATCCCCCACTTCGACAGATACGCAGTATTTT. Translation gives CASSQSPTSTDTQYF.

This clone has only one observation. Other nucleotide sequences in the sample specify the same CDR3. This sequence joins TRBV5-6 and TRBJ2-6; weak D call: TRBD2 (6 bases). Trimming took off 4 bases at V and 0 bases at J, with 8 bases between the two ends. Germline lookup yields CDR1 SGHDT and CDR2 YYEEEE. The CDR3 length is 15 residues. The CDR3 coding sequence is TGTGCCAGCAGCCCGGGACTCTCTGGGGCCAACGTCCTGACTTTC. The encoded protein is CASSPGLSGANVLTF.

CDR3 bases: TGTGCCAGCAGTGTCTGGACTACCCAAGAGACCCAGTACTTC. Translation gives CASSVWTTQETQYF. The V call is TRBV2, the J call TRBJ2-5; a possible D gene is TRBD2 (6 bases). Germline assignment: CDR1 SNHLY and CDR2 FYNNEI. This CDR3 contains 14 residues. Trimming stripped 4 bases from V and 1 base from J, with 10 bases between.

CDR3 coding DNA: TGTGCCAGCAGAACTCCGGGACTAGCGGGAGCGGGGTCTAGGGAGCAGTACTTC. This gives the protein CASRTPGLAGAGSREQYF. The rearrangement links TRBV28 to TRBJ2-7; 14 positions match TRBD2. The CDR3 is 18 residues long. Unmatched junction bases numbered 17, after V lost 6 bases and J lost 7 bases. In germline, CDR1 is MDHEN, CDR2 SYDVKM. The full variable domain, rest sourced from reference TRBV28 and TRBJ2-7, is DVKVTQSSRYLVKRTGEKVFLECVQDMDHENMFWYRQDPGLGLRLIYFSYDVKMKEKGDIPEGYSVSREKKERFSLILESASTNQTSMYLCASRTPGLAGAGSREQYFGPGTRLTVT.

V gene TRBV20-1 combines with J gene TRBJ2-1; the match to TRBD2 covers 7 bases. V lost 8 bases to trimming and J lost 6 bases; unmatched junction nucleotides: 4. This CDR3 has 11 amino acids. Germline V gene lookup returns CDR1 DFQATT and CDR2 SNEGSKA (reference sequence). The CDR3 protein is CSPRLANEQFF. In DNA, the CDR3 is TGCAGTCCCAGACTAGCCAATGAGCAGTTCTTC.

The gene calls are TRBV6-6 and TRBJ2-1; 11 bases are shared with TRBD2. The J segment lost 7 bases and the V segment lost 4 bases, leaving 3 bases of the junction unmatched. Looked up from germline, CDR1 is MNHNY and CDR2 is SVGAGI (reference sequence). The CDR3 has 14 residues. The CDR3 reads CASSFTSGSNEQFF. As DNA, the CDR3 is TGTGCCAGCAGTTTTACTAGCGGGAGTAATGAGCAGTTCTTC.

This chain joins TRBV5-4 and TRBJ2-4; TRBD2 is a possible D gene (6 bases). This CDR3 has 13 residues. V dropped 0 bases and J dropped 9 bases, with 10 bases sitting between them. Looked up from germline, CDR1 is SGHNT and CDR2 is YYREEE (reference sequence). The CDR3 sequence: CASSLDPGGIQYF. In nucleotides, the CDR3 is TGTGCCAGCAGCTTGGACCCCGGGGGCATTCAGTACTTC. Full variable domain (rest looked up from reference TRBV5-4 and TRBJ2-4): ETGVTQSPTHLIKTRGQQVTLRCSSQSGHNTVSWYQQALGQGPQFIFQYYREEENGRGNFPPRFSGLQFPNYSSELNVNALELDDSALYLCASSLDPGGIQYFGAGTRLSVL.

This clone came up many times. V and J are TRBV28 and TRBJ2-7, with 9 bases fitting TRBD2. The CDR3 is 16 amino acids. The V gene's germline CDR1 is MDHEN and CDR2 SYDVKM. With 4 bases clipped from V and 4 bases from J, the junction kept 11 bases outside the gene matches. CDR3 in DNA: TGTGCCAGCAGTTCGCCCCGACTAGCGGTTAATTACGAGCAGTACTTC. Translated: CASSSPRLAVNYEQYF.

V usage is TRBV5-8 and J usage is TRBJ2-6; 8 bases are shared with TRBD2. Germline values: CDR1 SGHTS, CDR2 YDEGEE. CDR3 size: 17 residues. The J segment lost 0 bases and the V segment lost 4 bases, leaving 6 bases of the junction unmatched. The CDR3 DNA reads TGTGCCAGCAGCCGGGCTAGCGGGTCCTCTGGGGCCAACGTCCTGACTTTC. Amino acids: CASSRASGSSGANVLTF.

The chain combines TRBV5-1 with TRBJ1-4, with 8 bases fitting TRBD1. The CDR3 has 15 amino acids. J gave up 8 bases and V 2 bases, and 8 bases lay outside the gene matches. Per the germline V gene, CDR1 is SGHRS and CDR2 is YFSETQ. The CDR3 sequence: CASSFSTGVGEKLFF. CDR3 bases: TGCGCCAGCAGCTTTTCGACAGGGGTAGGGGAAAAACTGTTTTTT.

The rearrangement links TRBV7-9 to TRBJ2-1; 7 nucleotides agree with TRBD1. In germline, CDR1 is SEHNR, CDR2 FQNEAQ (reference sequence). J lost 11 bases, V lost 6 bases, and 7 bases had no gene match. The CDR3 has 12 residues. CDR3 sequence reads: CASRPDRDQQFF. The DNA for the CDR3 is TGTGCCAGCAGACCCGACAGGGATCAGCAGTTCTTC.

The genes are TRBV5-1 and TRBJ2-5; D is unresolved. The CDR3 is 12 residues long. The germline V and J ends were trimmed by 7 bases and 4 bases, with 11 bases remaining between them. CDR1 and CDR2 from the germline V gene are SGHRS and YFSETQ. CDR3 coding DNA: TGCGCCAGCCAAAAGACCGGAGAGACCCAGTACTTC. Protein product: CASQKTGETQYF.

CDR3: CAISAAGIYNEQFF. The DNA for the CDR3 is TGTGCCATCAGTGCAGCGGGAATATACAATGAGCAGTTCTTC. The chain couples TRBV10-3 to TRBJ2-1; the match to TRBD2 covers 7 bases. The germline V gene encodes CDR1 ENHRY and CDR2 SYGVKD. V lost 4 bases, J lost 4 bases, and 4 bases stayed unmatched. CDR3 length: 14 amino acids.

The J gene is TRBJ2-5, the V gene TRBV5-4; D gene ambiguous. Trimming cost V 0 bases and J 1 base, with 7 bases left between them. The germline CDR1 and CDR2 sequences are SGHNT and YYREEE (reference sequence). This CDR3 is built from 14 residues. Here the CDR3 DNA reads TGTGCCAGCAGCTTGGGCGGTATCCAAGAGACCCAGTACTTC. Its protein product is CASSLGGIQETQYF.